The clone carrying this T cell receptor (beta chain) was counted only a few times. Its antigen is still unknown. Construction of the TCRbeta library involved unique molecular identifiers. TCRdb reprocessed the PCR reads with MiXCR, giving one entry per CDR3 protein. The sample includes 100,000 to 120,000 distinct CDR3 sequences, roughly 6.1% of them seen just once. This sample is part of a study of T-cell reconstitution after alpha-beta-depleted transplantation in children. Looked up from germline, CDR1 is KGHDR and CDR2 is SFDVKD. CDR3 size: 17 residues. After removal of 0 bases from V and 9 bases from J, the junction contained 8 bases not matched to a gene. Study findings and constraints: Surviving recipient T cells and thymic progenitors produced the high day-60 TCRbeta diversity seen in some patients. A year had passed since transplant, and T-cell counts and diversity by then came mostly from newly produced T cells. The origin of alpha-beta T cells about two months after transplant was reportedly several hundred expanded graft clones.

The receptor was derived from a male patient between 2 and 10 years old who had a stem cell transplant for acute lymphoblastic leukemia, so the T cells may come from the graft donor. The sample was PBMCs, mostly from graft donor cells, taken 360 days after TCRalphabeta/CD19-depleted stem cell transplant. This chain joins TRBV24-1 and TRBJ2-1; 12 bases map to TRBD2. DNA for the CDR3: TGTGCCACCAGTGATTTGAATAGACTAGCGGGGGCGGCTGAGCAGTTCTTC. Protein product: CATSDLNRLAGAAEQFF.